The TCR beta chain under discussion was sequenced for a study of tumor-infiltrating lymphocytes in primary liver carcinoma. Overall study results and limits: Owing to bulk unsorted samples, no comparison was made between CD4+ and CD8+ repertoires.

Concerning this clonotype itself: Its antigen is still unknown.

The researchers produced TCR beta cDNA from around 500 ng total RNA with a constant-region primer. Researchers made the TCR beta libraries by running three nested multiplex PCR rounds with slightly modified ARM-PCR. A C-beta reverse primer was combined with TRBV1-TRBV30 forward primers in the first two PCR rounds, and each round had around 10 cycles. TCRdb analysed the multiplex PCR reads with MiXCR anew, one entry per CDR3 protein. In the table there are 310,000 or so distinct CDR3 sequences, about two thirds of which are singletons. Germline DNA was also extracted, with blood RNA taken from unsorted whole blood. The CDR3 runs 14 residues. CDR1 is SGHAT and CDR2 is FQNNGV in the germline V gene. Trimming pared 4 bases from V and 3 bases from J, leaving 13 bases between.

The gene calls are TRBV11-2 and TRBJ2-7, with a possible D match to TRBD2 (6 bases). This clonotype was obtained from a man aged 40-50 years with primary liver carcinoma and hepatitis B virus infection. Material: peripheral blood. The CDR3 protein is CASSSHVGGYEQYF. For the CDR3, the DNA is TGTGCCAGCAGCTCCCACGTGGGGGGCTACGAGCAGTACTTC.